The 8 T cell receptor beta chains below were found in one sample sequenced in a study of identical twins. MiXCR, applied by TCRdb to the 5' RACE reads, yields one record per CDR3 protein. The data hold a few hundred thousand distinct CDR3 sequences, with about 10% observed a single time. The sample taken for sequencing was memory T cells sorted from blood. The source is a man aged 50 to 60 in good health.

This clonotype was seen repeatedly, ten times or more. V usage is TRBV5-6 and J usage is TRBJ2-3; 9 bases match TRBD2. The CDR3 is 16 residues long. Germline trimming cut 3 bases from V and 1 base from J; bases unmatched to any gene: 6. Germline-derived CDR1 and CDR2 are SGHDT and YYEEEE. DNA for the CDR3: TGTGCCAGCAGCTGGACGGCGGGGGGGCGCACAGATACGCAGTATTTT. Its translation is CASSWTAGGRTDTQYF.

The genes are TRBV10-3 and TRBJ2-1; D possibly matches TRBD1 or TRBD2 (5 bases each). The CDR3 is 17 residues long. V lost 3 bases, J lost 3 bases, and 18 bases lay in between. Germline V gene sequence: CDR1 ENHRY, CDR2 SYGVKD. The CDR3 DNA follows: TGTGCCATCAGTGACCCCCTTAGAGGGGATAACTACAATGAGCAGTTCTTC. Amino acid sequence: CAISDPLRGDNYNEQFF.

This clonotype was recorded at least ten times. The chain uses TRBV7-2 and TRBJ2-7, with 10 bases fitting TRBD2. V shed 1 base and J 7 bases; nucleotides not matched to a gene: 10. Per the germline V gene, CDR1 is SGHTA and CDR2 is FQGNSA. This CDR3 has 16 residues. CDR3 sequence: CASSLGRLAGAGEQYF. In nucleotides, the CDR3 is TGTGCCAGCAGCTTAGGTCGGCTAGCGGGAGCGGGTGAGCAGTACTTC.

This clonotype was detected ten times or more. The chain couples TRBV29-1 to TRBJ2-2; the D is unclear. Per the germline V gene, CDR1 is SQVTM and CDR2 is ANQGSEA. Trimming left V 0 bases short and J 8 bases short, with 10 bases between. The CDR3 sequence is 13 residues long. The CDR3 DNA reads as TGCAGCGTTGAAGACCTACTCGGAGGGGAGCTGTTTTTT. Amino acids: CSVEDLLGGELFF.

This clonotype has at least ten counts. The V call is TRBV5-6, the J call TRBJ1-2, with D maybe TRBD1 (6 bases). Trimming took 4 bases from V and 2 from J, leaving 9 bases between them. Germline assignment: CDR1 SGHDT and CDR2 YYEEEE. This CDR3 is 13 amino acids long. The CDR3 bases are TGTGCCAGCAGCCGGGACACCAACTATGGCTACACCTTC. It codes for CASSRDTNYGYTF.

This clonotype was counted between two and nine times. V and J are TRBV27 and TRBJ1-2, with a tentative D call TRBD1 (5 bases). Germline lookup yields CDR1 MNHEY and CDR2 SMNVEV (reference sequence). The CDR3 runs 14 residues. The ends were cut back, 3 bases at V and 4 bases at J, with 12 bases in the middle. The CDR3 reads CASSFLGTTYGYTF. CDR3 nucleotide sequence: TGTGCCAGCAGTTTTTTGGGGACTACCTATGGCTACACCTTC.

V gene TRBV20-1 combines with J gene TRBJ2-5, with D uncertain. The germline CDR1 and CDR2 sequences are DFQATT and SNEGSKA (reference sequence). The germline V and J ends were trimmed by 6 bases and 4 bases, with 9 bases remaining between them. This CDR3 is built from 11 residues. The CDR3 coding sequence is TGCAGTGCCCTGCGCGGAGAGACCCAGTACTTC. Protein: CSALRGETQYF.

This rearrangement joins TRBV5-6 to TRBJ1-4, with TRBD1 as a possible D gene (5 bases). The germline CDR1 and CDR2 sequences are SGHDT and YYEEEE. CDR3 length equals 14 residues. Trimming cost V 4 bases and J 5 bases, with 12 bases left between them. CDR3: CASSKGRRNEKLFF. The CDR3 nucleotides read TGTGCCAGCAGCAAGGGACGGCGGAATGAAAAACTGTTTTTT.